What follows describes a single T cell receptor beta chain. Antigen: not known. This record comes from a study of cytomegalovirus exposure and HLA in healthy donors. Study-level points and caveats: Follow-up analysis found HLA locus-dependent TCR association rates, highest for DRB1 and lowest for HLA-C. Cytomegalovirus status was reportedly diagnosed by the classifier with high sensitivity and specificity. Only CMV serostatus was available as immune exposure information. According to a later analysis, most TCR beta chains associated with CMV appeared HLA-restricted.

Researchers ran the PCR with 60 Vbeta and 13 Jbeta primers. Sequencing was performed with immunoSEQ multiplex PCR; in TCRdb, only in-frame clones are kept and a portion is missing. The repertoire has approximately 110,000 clones, about three quarters of them found once; the top ten carry approximately 8.6%. Per the germline V gene, CDR1 is LNHDA and CDR2 is SQIVND (reference sequence). The junction had 12 bases not matched to a gene; V was cut back by 6 bases and J by 4 bases. CDR3 length: 17 amino acids. This clonotype originated in a woman aged 40-49 years in good health and CMV-seropositive. The chain is built from TRBV19 and TRBJ1-2, with 12 nucleotides matching TRBD1. Sample: PBMCs. This CDR3 reads CASRRHLGTGGTYGYTF. The DNA for the CDR3 is TGTGCCAGTAGAAGGCACCTCGGGACAGGGGGCACCTATGGCTACACCTTC.